Listed below are T cell receptor beta chains from one sample, sequenced in a study of T-cell reconstitution after alpha-beta-depleted transplantation in children. TCRdb passed the PCR reads through MiXCR, listing each CDR3 protein once. The data hold about 980,000 distinct CDR3 sequences, with less than 30% observed a single time. This material consisted of PBMCs, mostly from graft donor cells, taken 360 days after TCRalphabeta/CD19-depleted stem cell transplant. The source is a boy younger than two who had a stem cell transplant for SCID, so the T cells may come from the graft donor. Both conserved end residues are part of each CDR3. Fields, in order: J gene, D gene, V gene, clone size, CDR3 protein, CDR3 DNA. D genes are given only for firm matches. Rows give clone size only sometimes, using once, few, many, or a class for an expanded clone.

TRBJ2-3	TRBD2	TRBV2	few	CAQGGQRGGTDTQYF	TGTGCCCAGGGGGGGCAGCGGGGGGGCACAGATACGCAGTATTTT
TRBJ1-6	-	TRBV15	-	CATSRDRQALTPLHF	TGTGCCACCAGCAGAGATCGACAGGCACTTACTCCCCTCCACTTT
TRBJ2-1	-	TRBV10-3	-	CAISEGAVDEQFF	TGTGCCATCAGTGAGGGGGCCGTCGATGAGCAGTTCTTC
TRBJ1-2	-	TRBV9	few	CASSGGRGYGYTF	TGTGCCAGCAGCGGAGGCAGGGGTTACGGCTACACCTTC
TRBJ2-7	-	TRBV29-1	few	CSAWDNSYEQYF	TGCAGCGCGTGGGACAACTCCTACGAGCAGTACTTC
TRBJ1-2	-	TRBV7-2	-	CASSLDGGSGYTF	TGTGCCAGCAGCTTGGACGGAGGAAGTGGCTACACCTTC
TRBJ2-1	TRBD2	TRBV7-2	-	CASSFSGGTLPLYNEQFF	TGTGCCAGCAGCTTTAGCGGGGGGACATTACCCCTCTACAATGAGCAGTTCTTC
TRBJ2-1	-	TRBV6-5	few	CASSTGALYSYNEQFF	TGTGCCAGCAGCACGGGGGCACTGTACTCCTACAATGAGCAGTTCTTC
TRBJ2-1	-	TRBV20-1	-	CIPEYNEQFF	TGCATACCCGAATACAATGAGCAGTTCTTC
TRBJ1-3	-	TRBV3-1	-	CASSHRLPGERGNTIYF	TGTGCCAGCAGCCATCGTCTTCCAGGGGAACGGGGAAACACCATATATTTT
TRBJ1-6	TRBD1	TRBV7-9	-	CASTARQGWDSPLHF	TGTGCCAGCACTGCAAGACAGGGTTGGGATTCACCCCTCCACTTT
TRBJ2-3	-	TRBV4-1	-	CASSPPVGFTDTQYF	TGCGCCAGCAGCCCGCCCGTGGGGTTCACAGATACGCAGTATTTT
TRBJ2-2	-	TRBV4-1	once	CASSFSRPSNTGELFF	TGCGCCAGCAGCTTTTCTCGGCCGTCGAACACCGGGGAGCTGTTTTTT
TRBJ2-7	-	TRBV6-2/TRBV6-3	-	CASNLRDGGYEQYF	TGTGCCAGCAACCTCCGGGACGGCGGCTACGAGCAGTACTTC
TRBJ1-2	TRBD1	TRBV6-5	many	CASRTGGYGYTF	TGTGCCAGCAGGACAGGGGGCTATGGCTACACCTTC
TRBJ2-3	TRBD2	TRBV7-2	-	CASNEGLTSGSTDTQYF	TGTGCCAGCAACGAGGGACTGACTAGCGGTAGCACAGATACGCAGTATTTT
TRBJ2-7	TRBD1	TRBV4-2	few	CASSQEWDSHYEQYF	TGTGCCAGCAGCCAAGAGTGGGACAGCCACTACGAGCAGTACTTC
TRBJ2-7	-	TRBV27	few	CASSSPSRFSYEQYF	TGTGCCAGCAGTTCGCCTTCCCGATTCTCCTACGAGCAGTACTTC
TRBJ2-7	TRBD1	TRBV4-2	-	CASSQGLRQGETYEQYF	TGTGCCAGCAGCCAAGGGTTGAGACAGGGGGAAACCTACGAGCAGTACTTC
TRBJ2-7	-	TRBV18	-	CASSPTAFWLDAYEQYF	TGTGCCAGCTCACCAACCGCCTTTTGGCTGGACGCCTACGAGCAGTACTTC
TRBJ1-1	-	TRBV7-2	-	CASSRNGEAFF	TGTGCCAGCAGCCGAAACGGGGAAGCTTTCTTT
TRBJ1-2	TRBD1	TRBV20-1	-	CSAREGRDRVIGYTF	TGCAGTGCTAGAGAGGGGAGGGACAGGGTTATTGGCTACACCTTC
TRBJ2-5	-	TRBV18	-	CASSPPSAPPTQYF	TGTGCCAGCTCACCACCGTCCGCCCCACCGACCCAGTACTTC
TRBJ2-1	TRBD2	TRBV20-1	few	CSAPTTIGGASGAFF	TGCAGTGCTCCTACGACCATCGGGGGGGCCTCGGGGGCGTTCTTC
TRBJ1-2	-	TRBV6-5	-	CASSYTAGKPLYGYTF	TGTGCCAGCAGTTACACGGCAGGCAAGCCTTTATATGGCTACACCTTC
TRBJ2-6	-	TRBV7-2	-	CASSLSGLGANVLTF	TGTGCCAGCAGCTTATCGGGGCTCGGGGCCAACGTCCTGACTTTC
TRBJ1-4	-	TRBV9	many	CASSKTGANEKLFF	TGTGCCAGCAGCAAGACAGGAGCTAATGAAAAACTGTTTTTT
TRBJ2-3	-	TRBV20-1	-	CSAPPLYAEYF	TGCAGTGCTCCTCCCCTATACGCGGAGTATTTT
TRBJ1-3	-	TRBV29-1	-	CSVGVDSYTIYF	TGCAGCGTCGGGGTCGACAGCTACACCATATATTTT
TRBJ1-3	-	TRBV21-1	-	CASSKWQSTIYF	TGTGCCAGCAGCAAGTGGCAGAGTACCATATATTTT
TRBJ2-1	-	TRBV5-6	-	CASSLSLAIYNEQFF	TGTGCCAGCAGCTTGTCTCTAGCAATCTACAATGAGCAGTTCTTC
TRBJ2-3	TRBD1	TRBV28	-	CASSATGTGSTDTQYF	TGTGCCAGCAGTGCGACCGGGACAGGCAGCACAGATACGCAGTATTTT
TRBJ1-5	TRBD1	TRBV7-2	-	CASSSRTGGSNQPQHF	TGTGCCAGCAGCTCCAGGACAGGAGGGAGCAATCAGCCCCAGCATTTT
TRBJ2-5	-	TRBV29-1	few	CSVEARGSQETQYF	TGCAGCGTTGAGGCGAGAGGGTCCCAAGAGACCCAGTACTTC
TRBJ1-2	-	TRBV4-2	few	CASSQDQGRRYGYTF	TGTGCCAGCAGCCAAGATCAGGGCCGTAGGTATGGCTACACCTTC
TRBJ2-5	TRBD2	TRBV18	few	CASSPQAGGGETQYF	TGTGCCAGCTCACCTCAAGCGGGGGGAGGAGAGACCCAGTACTTC
TRBJ1-4	TRBD1	TRBV28	few	CASSYSGQLNEKLFF	TGTGCCAGCAGTTACTCGGGACAGCTTAATGAAAAACTGTTTTTT
TRBJ2-1	TRBD2	TRBV29-1	-	CSVDTLSGGTRSYNEQFF	TGCAGCGTTGATACGTTAAGCGGGGGGACCCGCTCCTACAATGAGCAGTTCTTC
TRBJ2-6	-	TRBV10-3	-	CAIRSGKSGANVLTF	TGTGCCATCAGGTCAGGGAAGTCTGGGGCCAACGTCCTGACTTTC
TRBJ2-7	TRBD2	TRBV3-1	few	CASSPGTSGREQYF	TGTGCCAGCAGCCCGGGGACTAGCGGGAGGGAGCAGTACTTC
TRBJ2-1	-	TRBV3-1	-	CASSQGGWDEQFF	TGTGCCAGCAGCCAAGGGGGTTGGGATGAGCAGTTCTTC
TRBJ1-5	-	TRBV20-1	-	CSALTGPLMSNQPQHF	TGCAGTGCTCTCACAGGGCCCCTTATGAGCAATCAGCCCCAGCATTTT
TRBJ1-5	-	TRBV5-1	few	CASSFNSNQPQHF	TGCGCCAGCAGCTTTAATAGCAATCAGCCCCAGCATTTT
TRBJ1-1	-	TRBV7-8	-	CASSPRGLMFF	TGTGCCAGCAGCCCCCGAGGGCTAATGTTCTTT
TRBJ1-4	-	TRBV5-1	few	CASSLVAKRGKLFF	TGCGCCAGCAGCTTGGTCGCGAAAAGGGGAAAACTGTTTTTT
TRBJ2-5	-	TRBV10-3	-	CASQGSQETQYF	TGTGCCAGCCAGGGATCCCAAGAGACCCAGTACTTC
TRBJ2-2	TRBD1	TRBV5-6	-	CASNLPQRTGLTGELFF	TGTGCCAGCAACCTCCCTCAGCGGACAGGACTCACCGGGGAGCTGTTTTTT
TRBJ2-7	-	TRBV20-1	-	CSATGGTSYEQYF	TGCAGTGCTACGGGGGGCACCTCCTACGAGCAGTACTTC
TRBJ2-7	TRBD1	TRBV9	few	CASGRTGWGSGDEQYF	TGTGCCAGCGGCCGGACAGGTTGGGGGTCAGGAGACGAGCAGTACTTC
TRBJ1-2	TRBD1	TRBV29-1	few	CSVGTGRQGGGYTF	TGCAGCGTCGGGACAGGACGGCAAGGGGGGGGCTACACCTTC
TRBJ2-3	-	TRBV15	few	CATSPPMTTDTQYF	TGTGCCACCAGCCCCCCCATGACAACAGATACGCAGTATTTT
TRBJ2-1	TRBD2	TRBV27	few	CASRLLAGGVDEQFF	TGTGCCAGCAGACTCCTAGCGGGGGGTGTCGATGAGCAGTTCTTC